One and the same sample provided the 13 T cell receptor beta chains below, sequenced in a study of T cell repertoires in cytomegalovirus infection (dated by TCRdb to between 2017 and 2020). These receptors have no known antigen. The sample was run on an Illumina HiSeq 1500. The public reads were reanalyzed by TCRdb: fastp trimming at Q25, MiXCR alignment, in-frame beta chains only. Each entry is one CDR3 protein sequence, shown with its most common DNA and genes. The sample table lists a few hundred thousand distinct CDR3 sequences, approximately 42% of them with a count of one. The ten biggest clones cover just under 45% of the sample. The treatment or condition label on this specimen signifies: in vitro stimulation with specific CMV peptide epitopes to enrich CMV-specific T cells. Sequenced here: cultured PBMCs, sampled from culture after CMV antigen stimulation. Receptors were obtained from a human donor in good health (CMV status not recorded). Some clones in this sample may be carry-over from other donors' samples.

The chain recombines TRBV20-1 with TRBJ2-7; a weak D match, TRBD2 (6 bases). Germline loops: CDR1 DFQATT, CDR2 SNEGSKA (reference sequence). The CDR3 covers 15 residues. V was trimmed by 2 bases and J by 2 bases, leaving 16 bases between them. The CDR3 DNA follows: TGCAGTGCTAGAAAAGTGGAGGGGCGCCCCTACGAGCAGTACTTC. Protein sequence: CSARKVEGRPYEQYF.

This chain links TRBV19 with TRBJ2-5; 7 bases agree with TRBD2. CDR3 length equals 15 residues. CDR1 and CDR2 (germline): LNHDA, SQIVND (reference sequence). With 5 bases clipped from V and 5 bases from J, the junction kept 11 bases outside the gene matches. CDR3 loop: CASSSQAGNLETQYF. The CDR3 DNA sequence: TGTGCCAGTAGTTCCCAAGCGGGGAATTTGGAGACCCAGTACTTC.

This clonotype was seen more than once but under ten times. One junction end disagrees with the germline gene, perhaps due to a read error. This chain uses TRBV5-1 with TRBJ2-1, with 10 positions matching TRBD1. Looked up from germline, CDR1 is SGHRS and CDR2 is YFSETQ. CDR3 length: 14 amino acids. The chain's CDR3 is CASRLGQGYNEQFF. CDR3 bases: TGCGCCAGCAGATTGGGACAGGGGTACAATGAGCAGTTCTTC.

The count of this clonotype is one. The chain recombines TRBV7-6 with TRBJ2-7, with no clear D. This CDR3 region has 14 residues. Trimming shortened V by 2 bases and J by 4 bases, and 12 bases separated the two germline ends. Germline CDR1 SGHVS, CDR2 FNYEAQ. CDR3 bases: TGTGCCAGCAGCTTATCCCCTCGGTCATACGAGCAGTACTTC. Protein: CASSLSPRSYEQYF.

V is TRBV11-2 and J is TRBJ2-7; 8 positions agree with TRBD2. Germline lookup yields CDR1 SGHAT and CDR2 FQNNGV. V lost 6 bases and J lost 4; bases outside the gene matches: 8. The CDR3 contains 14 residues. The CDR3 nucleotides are TGTGCCAGCAGGGATCCGGGAGGGCCATACGAGCAGTACTTC. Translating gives CASRDPGGPYEQYF.

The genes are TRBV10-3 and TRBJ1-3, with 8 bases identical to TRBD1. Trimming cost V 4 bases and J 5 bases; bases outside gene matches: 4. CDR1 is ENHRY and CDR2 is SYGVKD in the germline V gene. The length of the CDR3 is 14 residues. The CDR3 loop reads CAISADRGRNTIYF. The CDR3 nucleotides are TGTGCCATCAGTGCCGACAGGGGTAGAAACACCATATATTTT.

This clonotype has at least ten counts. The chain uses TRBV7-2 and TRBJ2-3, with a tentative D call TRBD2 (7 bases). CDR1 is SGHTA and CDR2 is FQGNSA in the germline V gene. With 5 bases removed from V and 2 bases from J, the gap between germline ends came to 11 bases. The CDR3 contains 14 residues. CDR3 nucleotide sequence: TGTGCCAGCAGCAAGGGGGGGCTCACAGATACGCAGTATTTT. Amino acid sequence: CASSKGGLTDTQYF. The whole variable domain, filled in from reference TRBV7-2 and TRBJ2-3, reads GAGVSQSPSNKVTEKGKDVELRCDPISGHTALYWYRQSLGQGLEFLIYFQGNSAPDKSGLPSDRFSAERTGGSVSTLTIQRTQQEDSAVYLCASSKGGLTDTQYFGPGTRLTVL.

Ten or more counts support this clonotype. The CDR3 DNA sequence: TGTGCCAGCAGCTTAGCGCTAGGAGGCTCCTACAATGAGCAGTTCTTC. This encodes CASSLALGGSYNEQFF. This chain uses TRBV7-8 with TRBJ2-1; tentative D call: TRBD2 (5 bases). The germline V and J ends were trimmed by 0 bases and 0 bases, with 9 bases remaining between them. CDR3 size: 16 residues. The germline V gene has CDR1 SGHVS and CDR2 FQNEAQ.

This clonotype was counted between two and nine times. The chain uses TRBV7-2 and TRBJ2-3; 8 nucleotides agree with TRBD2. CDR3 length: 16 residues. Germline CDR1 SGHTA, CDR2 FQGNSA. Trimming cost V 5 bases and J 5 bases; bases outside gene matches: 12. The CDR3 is CASSRYSGAGGDTQYF. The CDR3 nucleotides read TGTGCCAGCAGCCGTTATAGCGGGGCTGGAGGAGATACGCAGTATTTT.

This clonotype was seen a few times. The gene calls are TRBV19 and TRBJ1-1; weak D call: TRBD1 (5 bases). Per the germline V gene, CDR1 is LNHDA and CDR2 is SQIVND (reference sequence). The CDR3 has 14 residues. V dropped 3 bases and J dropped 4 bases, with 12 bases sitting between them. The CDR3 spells CASSIQDIFTEAFF. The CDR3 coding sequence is TGTGCCAGTAGTATCCAGGACATCTTCACTGAAGCTTTCTTT.

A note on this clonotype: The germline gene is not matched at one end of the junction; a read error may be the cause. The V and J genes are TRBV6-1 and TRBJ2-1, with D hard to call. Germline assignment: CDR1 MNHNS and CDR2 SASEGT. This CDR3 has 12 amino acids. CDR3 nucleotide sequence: TGTGCCGGCAGCAACCGAGACAATGAGCAGTTCTTC. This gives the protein CAGSNRDNEQFF.

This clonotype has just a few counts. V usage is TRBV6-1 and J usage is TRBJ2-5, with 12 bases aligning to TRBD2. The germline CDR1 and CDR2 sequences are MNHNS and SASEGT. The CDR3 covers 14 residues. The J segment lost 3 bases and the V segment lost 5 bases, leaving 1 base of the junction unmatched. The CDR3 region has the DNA TGTGCCAGCAGTCGACTAGCGGGAGAAGAGACCCAGTACTTC. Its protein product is CASSRLAGEETQYF.

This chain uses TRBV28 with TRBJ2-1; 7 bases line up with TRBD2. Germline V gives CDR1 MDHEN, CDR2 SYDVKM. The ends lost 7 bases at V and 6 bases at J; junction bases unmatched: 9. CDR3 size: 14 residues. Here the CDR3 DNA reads TGTGCCAGCAACCCCGGGGGGACCATCAATGAGCAGTTCTTC. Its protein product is CASNPGGTINEQFF.